This TCR beta chain was obtained from a study of T cell responses to AZD1222 COVID-19 vaccine. Libraries were prepared by immunoSEQ multiplex PCR; TCRdb keeps only in-frame clonotypes and omits some of them. The profile shows approximately 110,000 clones, more than 70% of them singletons. This receptor was taken from an adult who received the AZD1222 COVID-19 vaccine. The sample consisted of peripheral blood, taken 28 days after the second AZD1222 dose.

CDR3 protein: CAWSVGRWAFF. In DNA form, the CDR3 reads TGTGCCTGGAGTGTTGGGAGGTGGGCTTTCTTT. The chain employs TRBV30 and TRBJ1-1; D is undetermined. The CDR3 is made up of 11 amino acids. Trimming shortened V by 0 bases and J by 11 bases, and 10 bases separated the two germline ends. Looked up from germline, CDR1 is GTSNPN and CDR2 is SVGIG (reference sequence).